This TCR beta chain derives from a study of blood T cell repertoires in COVID-19. For the study at large: Samples representing acute and convalescent COVID-19 were sourced from the United States, Italy and Spain.

With 2 bases removed from V and 6 bases from J, the gap between germline ends came to 11 bases. This CDR3 has 15 residues. Germline V gene sequence: CDR1 MNHEY, CDR2 SVGEGT. Per the original methods: Amplification from reference gene primers served as the basis for estimated nucleated cell counts. Sequencing used immunoSEQ multiplex PCR; TCRdb keeps in-frame clones, though not all of them. The DNA was the basis for D and trimming; V, J and clone size are from that table. The top ten clones hold around a fifth of a sample with roughly 80,000 clones, around 80% of them seen once. The sample comprised peripheral blood. The TCR sequence derives from a human donor in a cohort sampled during active COVID-19. This chain joins TRBV6-2 or TRBV6-3 and TRBJ1-6, with D unresolved. CDR3 region: CASSYAGVRNSPLHF. CDR3 sequence (DNA): TGTGCCAGCAGTTACGCAGGCGTTCGTAATTCACCCCTCCACTTT.